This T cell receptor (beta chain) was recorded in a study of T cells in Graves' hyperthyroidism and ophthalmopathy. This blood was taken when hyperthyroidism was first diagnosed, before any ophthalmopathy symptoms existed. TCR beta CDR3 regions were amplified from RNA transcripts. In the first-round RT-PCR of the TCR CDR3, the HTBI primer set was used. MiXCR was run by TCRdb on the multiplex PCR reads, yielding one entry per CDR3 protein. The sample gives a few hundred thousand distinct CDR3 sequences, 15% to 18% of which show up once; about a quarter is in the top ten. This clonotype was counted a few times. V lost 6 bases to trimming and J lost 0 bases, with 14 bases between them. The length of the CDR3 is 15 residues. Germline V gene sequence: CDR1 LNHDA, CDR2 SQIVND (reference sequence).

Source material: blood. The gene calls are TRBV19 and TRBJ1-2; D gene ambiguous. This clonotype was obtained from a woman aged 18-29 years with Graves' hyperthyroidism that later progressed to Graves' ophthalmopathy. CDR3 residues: CASRNWANPNYGYTF. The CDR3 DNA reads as TGTGCCAGTAGGAACTGGGCGAACCCTAACTATGGCTACACCTTC.